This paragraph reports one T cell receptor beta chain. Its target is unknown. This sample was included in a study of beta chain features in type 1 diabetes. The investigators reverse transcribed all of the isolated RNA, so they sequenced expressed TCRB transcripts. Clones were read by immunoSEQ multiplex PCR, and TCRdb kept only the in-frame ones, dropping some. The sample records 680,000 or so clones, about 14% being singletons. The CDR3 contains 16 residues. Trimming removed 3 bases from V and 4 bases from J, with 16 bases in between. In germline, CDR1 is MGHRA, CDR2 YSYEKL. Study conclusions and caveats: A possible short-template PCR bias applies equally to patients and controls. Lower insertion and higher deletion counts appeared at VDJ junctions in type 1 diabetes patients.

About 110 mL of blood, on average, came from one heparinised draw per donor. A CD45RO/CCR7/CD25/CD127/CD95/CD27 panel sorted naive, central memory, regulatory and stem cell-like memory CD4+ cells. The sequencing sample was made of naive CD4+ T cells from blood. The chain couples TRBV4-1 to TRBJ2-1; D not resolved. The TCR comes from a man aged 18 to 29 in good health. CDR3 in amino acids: CASSHSVGPSYNEQFF. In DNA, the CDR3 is TGCGCCAGCAGCCACTCCGTTGGACCCTCATACAATGAGCAGTTCTTC.